The 2 T cell receptor beta chains below were found in one sample sequenced in a study of blood T cell repertoires in COVID-19. TCRdb keeps only in-frame clones here, not all; method: immunoSEQ multiplex PCR. The sample holds more than 30,000 clones, 80% seen once. Sample: peripheral blood. The receptors originated from a woman aged 70-85 years with acute or convalescent COVID-19.

The chain carries TRBV28 and TRBJ2-2, with TRBD1 matching 7 bases. Germline CDR1 reads MDHEN; CDR2 reads SYDVKM. The CDR3 length is 16 residues. V lost 6 bases, J lost 0 bases, and 7 bases stayed unmatched. The CDR3 DNA sequence: TGTGCCAGCAGCCCTGACAGGGCTCCGAACACCGGGGAGCTGTTTTTT. Its protein product is CASSPDRAPNTGELFF.

This clone appeared a few times. The chain combines TRBV4-2 with TRBJ2-3; D is possibly TRBD1 (5 bases). The CDR3 totals 14 residues. CDR1 LGHNA and CDR2 YNFKEQ come from the germline V gene. V lost 4 bases and J 2 bases, leaving 10 bases between the germline ends. The CDR3: CASSPDSLTDTQYF. As DNA, the CDR3 is TGTGCCAGCAGCCCCGACAGCCTCACAGATACGCAGTATTTT.